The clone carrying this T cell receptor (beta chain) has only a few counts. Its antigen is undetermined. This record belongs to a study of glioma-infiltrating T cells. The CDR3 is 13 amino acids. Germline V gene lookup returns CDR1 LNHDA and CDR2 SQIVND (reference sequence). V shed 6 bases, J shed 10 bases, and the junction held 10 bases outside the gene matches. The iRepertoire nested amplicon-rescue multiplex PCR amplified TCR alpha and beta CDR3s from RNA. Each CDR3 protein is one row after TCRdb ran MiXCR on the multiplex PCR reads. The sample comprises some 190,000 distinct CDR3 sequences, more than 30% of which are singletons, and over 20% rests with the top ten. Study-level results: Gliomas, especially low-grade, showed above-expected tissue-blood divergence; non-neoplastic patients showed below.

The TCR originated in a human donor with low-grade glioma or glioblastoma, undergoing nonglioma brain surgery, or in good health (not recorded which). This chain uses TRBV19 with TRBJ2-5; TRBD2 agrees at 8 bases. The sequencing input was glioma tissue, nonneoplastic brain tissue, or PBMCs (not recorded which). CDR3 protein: CASSPGGGGDQYF. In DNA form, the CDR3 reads TGTGCCAGTAGCCCCGGGGGGGGAGGGGACCAGTACTTC. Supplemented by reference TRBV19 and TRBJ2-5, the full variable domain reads DGGITQSPKYLFRKEGQNVTLSCEQNLNHDAMYWYRQDPGQGLRLIYYSQIVNDFQKGDIAEGYSVSREKKESFPLTVTSAQKNPTAFYLCASSPGGGGDQYFGPGTRLLVL.